This T cell receptor (beta chain) comes out of a study of OX40 agonist ivuxolimab in advanced cancers. TCRdb keeps only in-frame clones here, not all; method: immunoSEQ multiplex PCR. The sample shows 40,000 to 45,000 clones, about 80% of them seen only once. Germline CDR1 is SGDLS and CDR2 is YYNGEE. Trimming removed 0 bases from V and 1 base from J, with 7 bases in between. CDR3 length: 14 residues. The chain recombines TRBV9 with TRBJ1-2; D remains unclear. This receptor was identified in an adult with an advanced solid tumor such as melanoma, head and neck, liver or kidney cancer. The sequenced sample was CD4+ or CD8+ T cells sorted from blood, obtained in a trial of the OX40 agonist ivuxolimab. The CDR3 reads CASSVGLDNYGYTF. DNA of the CDR3: TGTGCCAGCAGCGTAGGGCTTGATAACTATGGCTACACCTTC.